These 26 T cell receptor beta chains came from one sample sequenced in a study of beta chain features in type 1 diabetes (dated by TCRdb to the late 2010s). Library preparation employed the immunoSEQ multiplex PCR assay. The entire isolated RNA was reverse transcribed using the High Capacity cDNA Reverse Transcription Kit, and thus expressed TCRB transcripts were sequenced. TCRdb holds this immuneACCESS table with in-frame rearrangements only. Some clones are missing; in checked studies, unresolved V genes explain under half, and the rest has no known cause. The sample table holds about 360,000 clones, of which roughly 12% were seen once. Approximately 0.015% of the sample rests with the top ten. The sample was naive CD4+ T cells from blood. The sample's cell subset or site label is to be understood as: true naive CD4+ T cells. These receptors all stem from a man aged 18 to 29 in good health.

The V and J genes are TRBV30 and TRBJ1-1, with 8 bases lining up with TRBD1. The V gene end was trimmed by 7 bases and the J gene end by 2 bases; junction bases not matched to a gene: 6. CDR1 is GTSNPN and CDR2 is SVGIG in the germline V gene (reference sequence). The CDR3 consists of 13 residues. CDR3 residues: CAYDRGLNTEAFF. The CDR3 nucleotides read TGTGCCTACGACAGGGGCCTAAACACTGAAGCTTTCTTT. The whole variable domain, filled in from reference TRBV30 and TRBJ1-1, reads SQTIHQWPATLVQPVGSPLSLECTVEGTSNPNLYWYRQAAGRGLQLLFYSVGIGQISSEVPQNLSASRPQDRQFILSSKKLLLSDSGFYLCAYDRGLNTEAFFGQGTRLTVV.

The rearrangement joins TRBV11-1 to TRBJ1-4; no definite D call. The CDR3 is 11 residues long. The V end was cut by 5 bases, the J end by 8 bases, with 6 bases between. Germline CDR1 and CDR2: SGHAT and FQDESV (reference sequence). The CDR3 is CASSQQEKLFF. As DNA, the CDR3 is TGTGCCAGCAGCCAACAGGAAAAACTGTTTTTT.

This sequence joins TRBV2 and TRBJ2-2; no clear D gene. The CDR3 is 13 residues long. The V gene's germline CDR1 is SNHLY and CDR2 FYNNEI. V lost 3 bases and J lost 2, with 4 bases in between. The CDR3 region has the DNA TGTGCCAGCAGTGACGGTAACACCGGGGAGCTGTTTTTT. Its translation: CASSDGNTGELFF.

This clone has more than one count but fewer than ten. V gene TRBV7-2 combines with J gene TRBJ1-6; tentatively, D is TRBD1 (5 bases). Germline V gives CDR1 SGHTA, CDR2 FQGNSA. This CDR3 has 17 amino acids. Deletions cut 4 bases from V and 7 bases from J, with 20 bases between. The CDR3 spells CASSSGGSWGVNSPLHF. The CDR3 DNA reads TGTGCCAGCAGCTCGGGGGGGTCGTGGGGCGTCAATTCACCCCTCCACTTT. Combining the CDR3 with reference TRBV7-2 and TRBJ1-6 gives the whole variable domain GAGVSQSPSNKVTEKGKDVELRCDPISGHTALYWYRQSLGQGLEFLIYFQGNSAPDKSGLPSDRFSAERTGGSVSTLTIQRTQQEDSAVYLCASSSGGSWGVNSPLHFGNGTRLTVT.

Notes on this clone: A junction end diverges from the germline sequence, so it may reflect a read error. The chain is built from TRBV28 and TRBJ2-1; D unclear. Germline lookup yields CDR1 MDHEN and CDR2 SYDVKM. The CDR3 contains 14 residues. CDR3 sequence: CCSGGFSSYNEQFF. The CDR3 coding sequence is TGCTGCTCGGGTGGGTTTAGCTCCTACAATGAGCAGTTCTTC.

The rearrangement links TRBV28 to TRBJ2-7; 10 bases align to TRBD1. J was trimmed by 12 bases and V by 6 bases; bases with no gene match: 14. CDR3 size: 14 residues. The germline CDR1 and CDR2 sequences are MDHEN and SYDVKM. As DNA, the CDR3 is TGTGCCAGCAGCTTACCGGGACAGGGGCTTAATAGGTACTTC. Protein sequence: CASSLPGQGLNRYF.

The chain joins TRBV25-1 to TRBJ1-3; D gene unclear. V was cut by 6 bases and J by 3 bases, with 15 bases left in between. The germline V gene encodes CDR1 MGHDK and CDR2 SYGVNS. The CDR3 covers 15 residues. The CDR3 sequence: CASSDGLIGGNTIYF. In DNA form, the CDR3 reads TGTGCCAGCAGCGACGGACTTATAGGTGGAAACACCATATATTTT.

This CDR3 is CASSEFGLSEQFF. The CDR3 DNA reads as TGTGCCAGCAGTGAATTTGGACTGAGTGAGCAGTTCTTC. The genes are TRBV6-1 and TRBJ2-1, with D maybe TRBD2 (5 bases). CDR3 size: 13 residues. The germline CDR1 and CDR2 sequences are MNHNS and SASEGT. V was cut by 2 bases and J by 9 bases, with 11 bases left in between.

V usage is TRBV5-4 and J usage is TRBJ2-1; 11 nucleotides align to TRBD2. The CDR3 covers 15 residues. The ends lost 4 bases at V and 4 bases at J; junction bases unmatched: 4. The V gene's germline CDR1 is SGHNT and CDR2 YYREEE (reference sequence). The CDR3 loop is CASSTGTSGYNEQFF. The CDR3 DNA sequence: TGTGCCAGCAGCACCGGGACTAGCGGTTACAATGAGCAGTTCTTC.

In this sample, this clone turned up a few times. V gene TRBV2 combines with J gene TRBJ1-4; no clear D gene. Germline V CDR1 and CDR2: SNHLY, FYNNEI. The CDR3 has 14 residues. The germline V and J ends were trimmed by 1 base and 8 bases, with 11 bases remaining between them. This chain's CDR3 is CASSEVSNGEKLFF. Here the CDR3 DNA reads TGTGCCAGCAGTGAAGTCAGCAACGGGGAAAAACTGTTTTTT.

This clone showed up just a few times. The chain links TRBV25-1 to TRBJ1-3; D not certain. The germline V gene has CDR1 MGHDK and CDR2 SYGVNS. CDR3 length equals 15 residues. Trimming took 1 base from V and 0 from J, leaving 7 bases between them. Here the CDR3 reads CASSESVSSGNTIYF. As DNA, the CDR3 is TGTGCCAGCAGTGAATCGGTGAGCTCTGGAAACACCATATATTTT.

The chain has TRBV30 and TRBJ1-1; perhaps TRBD1 as D (6 bases). The CDR3 contains 15 residues. Germline V gene lookup returns CDR1 GTSNPN and CDR2 SVGIG (reference sequence). Trimming cost V 2 bases and J 1 base, with 14 bases left between them. This chain's CDR3 is CAWSPRTVGNTEAFF. The CDR3 nucleotides are TGTGCCTGGAGTCCGCGGACAGTTGGGAACACTGAAGCTTTCTTT.

This clone was picked up many times. The chain is built from TRBV20-1 and TRBJ2-4; D is ambiguous. This CDR3 contains 10 residues. Trimming left V 3 bases short and J 9 bases short, with 6 bases between. Germline V gene data show CDR1 as DFQATT and CDR2 as SNEGSKA (reference sequence). CDR3 in DNA: TGCAGTGCTAGTAAGAGCATTCAGTACTTC. Translating it yields CSASKSIQYF.

In its sample, this clone was seen a few times. The chain carries TRBV4-2 and TRBJ1-2, with a weak D call TRBD1 (6 bases). The CDR3 totals 15 residues. Between the trimmed V and J ends, which lost 0 bases and 7 bases, there was a span of 15 bases. Germline V lookup: CDR1 LGHNA, CDR2 YNFKEQ. In DNA form, the CDR3 reads TGTGCCAGCAGCCAAGAGCGGGGGGCAAAGGGTGGCTACACCTTC. Translation gives CASSQERGAKGGYTF.

The chain joins TRBV30 to TRBJ1-2; no clear D gene. Germline V gene data show CDR1 as GTSNPN and CDR2 as SVGIG (reference sequence). V shed 4 bases and J shed 2 bases, with 8 bases lying between them. The CDR3 spans 12 residues. DNA of the CDR3: TGTGCCTGGAACCGCGCAAACTATGGCTACACCTTC. Protein: CAWNRANYGYTF. The complete variable domain, with remaining parts taken from reference TRBV30 and TRBJ1-2, reads SQTIHQWPATLVQPVGSPLSLECTVEGTSNPNLYWYRQAAGRGLQLLFYSVGIGQISSEVPQNLSASRPQDRQFILSSKKLLLSDSGFYLCAWNRANYGYTFGSGTRLTVV.

The chain carries TRBV7-2 and TRBJ2-7, with D possibly being TRBD2 (6 bases). CDR1 and CDR2 (germline): SGHTA, FQGNSA. V lost 3 bases and J lost 0, with 12 bases in between. The CDR3 contains 15 residues. CDR3 in DNA: TGTGCCAGCAGCTTTCGACGGGGGAGCTCCTACGAGCAGTACTTC. This gives the protein CASSFRRGSSYEQYF.

This clone was detected only a few times. The chain couples TRBV7-9 to TRBJ2-2; a weak D match, TRBD2 (6 bases). The CDR3 covers 15 residues. The V gene's germline CDR1 is SEHNR and CDR2 FQNEAQ (reference sequence). V was cut by 2 bases and J by 4 bases, with 11 bases left in between. The CDR3 coding sequence is TGTGCCAGCAGCTTATGGAGGGATGGCACCGGGGAGCTGTTTTTT. It codes for CASSLWRDGTGELFF.

The rearrangement joins TRBV9 to TRBJ2-6; maybe TRBD2 (5 bases). The ends were cut back, 5 bases at V and 0 bases at J, with 12 bases in the middle. CDR3 length: 16 residues. CDR1 is SGDLS and CDR2 is YYNGEE in the germline V gene. The CDR3 DNA follows: TGTGCCAGCAGTCGTTCCCGGGACTCTGGGGCCAACGTCCTGACTTTC. Its translation is CASSRSRDSGANVLTF. Full variable domain (remainder filled in from reference TRBV9 and TRBJ2-6): DSGVTQTPKHLITATGQRVTLRCSPRSGDLSVYWYQQSLDQGLQFLIQYYNGEERAKGNILERFSAQQFPDLHSELNLSSLELGDSALYFCASSRSRDSGANVLTFGAGSRLTVL.

There are a few counts of this clone. The genes are TRBV19 and TRBJ2-5; weak D call: TRBD1 (6 bases). CDR1 and CDR2 (germline): LNHDA, SQIVND (reference sequence). V shed 4 bases and J shed 2 bases, with 11 bases lying between them. CDR3 size: 14 residues. The CDR3 sequence: CASSTNRVQETQYF. The CDR3 coding sequence is TGTGCCAGTAGTACAAACAGGGTACAAGAGACCCAGTACTTC.

This clone was picked up a small number of times. This chain links TRBV11-1 with TRBJ2-1; 11 positions match TRBD2. Unmatched junction bases numbered 6, after V lost 3 bases and J lost 8 bases. CDR3 size: 15 residues. CDR1 and CDR2 (germline): SGHAT, FQDESV (reference sequence). This chain's CDR3 is CASSFQGTSGDEQFF. In nucleotides, the CDR3 is TGTGCCAGCAGCTTTCAGGGGACTAGCGGCGATGAGCAGTTCTTC.

The chain couples TRBV19 to TRBJ2-1; TRBD2 agrees at 7 bases. Losses at the gene ends were 7 bases for V and 2 bases for J; bases not matched to a gene: 8. The germline CDR1 and CDR2 sequences are LNHDA and SQIVND (reference sequence). The CDR3 totals 15 residues. CDR3 loop: CASISSGLTYNEQFF. The CDR3 DNA reads TGTGCCAGTATTAGTAGCGGGTTAACCTACAATGAGCAGTTCTTC.

This clone was found many times. This sequence joins TRBV29-1 and TRBJ2-7; the D is unclear. The CDR3 loop spans 13 amino acids. The V gene lost 7 bases and the J gene lost 6 bases, with 19 bases spanning the gap. Per germline, CDR1 SQVTM and CDR2 ANQGSEA. CDR3 bases: TGCAGCGGCTTGACCTCGGTTACGGGCGAGCAGTACTTC. This codes for CSGLTSVTGEQYF.

This clone was seen a few times. This chain connects TRBV6-5 to TRBJ2-3; a weak D match, TRBD1 (6 bases). This CDR3 is built from 15 residues. Germline V gene lookup returns CDR1 MNHEY and CDR2 SVGAGI. The V end was cut by 0 bases, the J end by 4 bases, with 11 bases between. CDR3 loop: CASSYSQGSADTQYF. In nucleotides, the CDR3 is TGTGCCAGCAGTTACTCACAGGGTTCGGCAGATACGCAGTATTTT.

This clone was seen more than once but under ten times. The chain joins TRBV6-5 to TRBJ2-7; D might be TRBD2 (6 bases). CDR1 is MNHEY, CDR2 SVGAGI, per germline. The ends were cut back, 0 bases at V and 2 bases at J, with 11 bases in the middle. The CDR3 is 15 amino acids. The chain's CDR3 is CASSYSRLAPYEQYF. The CDR3 DNA reads as TGTGCCAGCAGTTACTCACGGCTAGCGCCCTACGAGCAGTACTTC.

J is TRBJ2-3 and V is TRBV7-3; 12 bases line up with TRBD2. V was clipped by 5 bases and J by 0 bases; unmatched bases: 9. CDR1 SGHTA and CDR2 FQGTGA come from the germline V gene. The CDR3 has 18 residues. The CDR3 loop reads CASSLGTSGQTSTDTQYF. As DNA, the CDR3 is TGTGCCAGCAGCCTAGGGACTAGCGGGCAGACTAGCACAGATACGCAGTATTTT.

This clone came up a few times. The gene calls are TRBV4-3 and TRBJ2-7, with D tentatively TRBD2 (5 bases). V lost 0 bases and J 6 bases, leaving 15 bases between the germline ends. Germline CDR1 is LGHNA and CDR2 is YSLEER. The CDR3 length is 15 residues. CDR3 sequence (DNA): TGCGCCAGCAGCCAAGAACCGGGAAGACGGGGCGAGCAGTACTTC. Residues: CASSQEPGRRGEQYF.